These 24 T cell receptor beta chains came from one sample sequenced in a study of T cell responses to AZD1222 COVID-19 vaccine. Profiling relied on immunoSEQ multiplex PCR, and the TCRdb table lists in-frame clones only, not all of them. The sample has 110,000 or so clones, about 88% seen once. Sequenced here: peripheral blood, sampled on day 0 of AZD1222 vaccination. The origin of the receptors is an adult in good health.

J is TRBJ2-1 and V is TRBV5-1, with D possibly called TRBD1 or TRBD2 (6 bases each). V was clipped by 3 bases and J by 7 bases, with 20 bases between them. CDR1 is SGHRS and CDR2 is YFSETQ in the germline V gene. The CDR3 has 16 residues. CDR3 DNA: TGCGCCAGCAGCTCTAGGGGGGACCGCCGTTCGAATGAGCAGTTCTTC. This codes for CASSSRGDRRSNEQFF.

This chain links TRBV11-3 with TRBJ2-3, with TRBD2 identical over 11 bases. Trimming cost V 1 base and J 3 bases; bases outside gene matches: 6. CDR3 size: 17 residues. Germline values: CDR1 SGHNT, CDR2 YENEEA. The CDR3 DNA is TGTGCCAGCAGCTTAGTCACTAGCGGGAGCGGGACAGATACGCAGTATTTT. This gives the protein CASSLVTSGSGTDTQYF. The full variable domain, completed using reference TRBV11-3 and TRBJ2-3, is EAGVVQSPRYKIIEKKQPVAFWCNPISGHNTLYWYLQNLGQGPELLIRYENEEAVDDSQLPKDRFSAERLKGVDSTLKIQPAELGDSAVYLCASSLVTSGSGTDTQYFGPGTRLTVL.

The genes are TRBV6-5 and TRBJ1-1; 7 nucleotides agree with TRBD1. Germline assignment: CDR1 MNHEY and CDR2 SVGAGI. Trimming at V came to 4 bases and at J to 10 bases, leaving 12 bases not matched to a gene. CDR3 length: 14 residues. Here the CDR3 reads CASSSQGTRVGAFF. CDR3 DNA sequence: TGTGCCAGCAGTTCACAGGGGACCAGGGTCGGAGCTTTCTTT.

V and J are TRBV5-6 and TRBJ1-1; possibly TRBD1 for D (5 bases). Germline V gives CDR1 SGHDT, CDR2 YYEEEE. The V end lost 1 base, the J end lost 5 bases, and 9 bases lay between the germline ends. This CDR3 is 13 amino acids long. CDR3 in amino acids: CASSLWGVTEAFF. DNA of the CDR3: TGTGCCAGCAGCTTGTGGGGGGTTACTGAAGCTTTCTTT.

This clone has more than one count but fewer than ten. The gene calls are TRBV30 and TRBJ1-1, with unresolved D. The CDR3 length is 15 residues. The germline gives CDR1 GTSNPN, CDR2 SVGIG (reference sequence). V lost 0 bases and J 2 bases, leaving 13 bases between the germline ends. The DNA for the CDR3 is TGTGCCTGGAGTGTATTAGGTGCCGCTAACACTGAAGCTTTCTTT. This gives the protein CAWSVLGAANTEAFF. Full variable domain (outside the CDR3, taken from reference TRBV30 and TRBJ1-1): SQTIHQWPATLVQPVGSPLSLECTVEGTSNPNLYWYRQAAGRGLQLLFYSVGIGQISSEVPQNLSASRPQDRQFILSSKKLLLSDSGFYLCAWSVLGAANTEAFFGQGTRLTVV.

This sequence joins TRBV11-2 and TRBJ1-2; maybe TRBD1 (6 bases). CDR3 length: 15 residues. Germline assignment: CDR1 SGHAT and CDR2 FQNNGV. Trimming shortened V by 5 bases and J by 2 bases, and 15 bases separated the two germline ends. As DNA, the CDR3 is TGTGCCAGCAGCCAACTGGGGCAGGGGAACTATGGCTACACCTTC. Amino acid sequence: CASSQLGQGNYGYTF.

This clone was detected once. This chain connects TRBV7-2 to TRBJ1-5, with no clear D. Germline lookup yields CDR1 SGHTA and CDR2 FQGNSA. V gave up 1 base and J gave up 9 bases, with 16 bases separating them. The CDR3 contains 15 residues. CDR3 in DNA: TGTGCCAGCAGCTTAGTAATTGCAGCCTCGGGGCCCCAGCATTTT. This sequence encodes CASSLVIAASGPQHF.

V gene TRBV6-2 or TRBV6-3 combines with J gene TRBJ1-5; D is possibly TRBD1 (6 bases). The germline CDR1 and CDR2 sequences are MNHEY and SVGEGT. Trimming left V 0 bases short and J 2 bases short, with 11 bases between. The CDR3 runs 16 residues. CDR3 bases: TGTGCCAGCAGTTACTCAGGGGGTAGGGGCAATCAGCCCCAGCATTTT. Translated: CASSYSGGRGNQPQHF.

The rearrangement links TRBV19 to TRBJ1-2, with D possibly matching TRBD1 (5 bases). There are 18 residues in the CDR3. Germline CDR1 LNHDA, CDR2 SQIVND (reference sequence). V lost 4 bases and J lost 3, with 24 bases in between. CDR3 sequence reads: CASSTHPGPGSEYYGYTF. DNA for the CDR3: TGTGCCAGTAGTACCCACCCGGGGCCGGGCTCCGAATACTATGGCTACACCTTC.

This chain connects TRBV6-5 to TRBJ2-1; D unresolved. The germline CDR1 and CDR2 sequences are MNHEY and SVGAGI. The germline V and J ends were trimmed by 2 bases and 3 bases, with 8 bases remaining between them. The CDR3 is 14 residues long. The CDR3 loop reads CASSYATHYNEQFF. The CDR3 nucleotides are TGTGCCAGCAGTTACGCTACTCACTACAATGAGCAGTTCTTC.

The chain combines TRBV28 with TRBJ1-2; D is uncertain. V lost 2 bases to trimming and J lost 2 bases, with 6 bases between them. Germline loops: CDR1 MDHEN, CDR2 SYDVKM. This CDR3 spans 13 amino acids. The CDR3 region is CASSLQINYGYTF. CDR3 sequence (DNA): TGTGCCAGCAGTTTACAGATAAACTATGGCTACACCTTC.

V is TRBV10-1 and J is TRBJ1-5; tentatively, D is TRBD1 (5 bases). The CDR3 totals 15 residues. Deletions cut 1 base from V and 3 bases from J, with 10 bases between. The germline gives CDR1 WNHNN, CDR2 SYGVQD (reference sequence). Written as DNA, the CDR3 is TGCGCCAGCAGTGAGTGGGCAGGGCTCAATCAGCCCCAGCATTTT. It codes for CASSEWAGLNQPQHF.

V usage is TRBV6-2 or TRBV6-3 and J usage is TRBJ2-1; D is possibly TRBD2 (5 bases). The CDR3 length is 14 residues. CDR1 and CDR2 from the germline V gene are MNHEY and SVGEGT. Trimming pared 5 bases from V and 3 bases from J, leaving 11 bases between. The CDR3 loop reads CASSTREGYNEQFF. In DNA form, the CDR3 reads TGTGCCAGCAGTACCCGGGAAGGCTACAATGAGCAGTTCTTC.

The V and J genes are TRBV6-5 and TRBJ1-2, with unresolved D. CDR1 and CDR2 (germline): MNHEY, SVGAGI. V lost 7 bases and J 5 bases, leaving 14 bases between the germline ends. The CDR3 extends over 13 amino acids. The CDR3 loop reads CASKDLPGYGYTF. CDR3 nucleotide sequence: TGTGCCAGCAAGGACCTCCCCGGGTATGGCTACACCTTC.

The chain recombines TRBV7-9 with TRBJ1-4; D ambiguous. In germline, CDR1 is SEHNR, CDR2 FQNEAQ (reference sequence). CDR3 length: 15 amino acids. Trimming took 1 base from V and 8 from J, leaving 14 bases between them. The CDR3 sequence is CASSLERPQEEKLFF. In DNA, the CDR3 is TGTGCCAGCAGCTTAGAGCGGCCCCAAGAAGAAAAACTGTTTTTT.

The genes are TRBV6-5 and TRBJ2-5; 14 nucleotides line up with TRBD2. The CDR3 consists of 15 residues. The germline gives CDR1 MNHEY, CDR2 SVGAGI. Trimming took 5 bases from V and 6 from J; bases not matched to a gene: 5. CDR3 DNA: TGTGCCAGCAGTCCGGGACTAGCGGGAGTAAAGACCCAGTACTTC. Its translation is CASSPGLAGVKTQYF.

The J gene is TRBJ2-7, the V gene TRBV6-5; 7 nucleotides line up with TRBD1. CDR3 length equals 15 residues. Losses at the gene ends were 5 bases for V and 0 bases for J; bases not matched to a gene: 7. Germline V lookup: CDR1 MNHEY, CDR2 SVGAGI. CDR3 in amino acids: CASSNRRQGSYEQYF. DNA for the CDR3: TGTGCCAGCAGTAACCGCCGACAGGGCTCCTACGAGCAGTACTTC.

J is TRBJ2-2 and V is TRBV6-4, with D perhaps given as TRBD1 or TRBD2 (5 bases each). V dropped 6 bases and J dropped 3 bases, with 11 bases sitting between them. The CDR3 runs to 14 residues. Germline values: CDR1 MRHNA, CDR2 SNTAGT. CDR3 DNA: TGTGCCAGCAGAAGGGACGGACACACCGGGGAGCTGTTTTTT. Encoded protein: CASRRDGHTGELFF.

V usage is TRBV5-4 and J usage is TRBJ1-6, with a tentative D call TRBD1 (6 bases). The CDR3 totals 15 residues. Trimming pared 4 bases from V and 2 bases from J, leaving 10 bases between. CDR1 is SGHNT, CDR2 YYREEE, per germline (reference sequence). CDR3 sequence reads: CASSQWDTYNSPLHF. Written as DNA, the CDR3 is TGTGCCAGCAGCCAATGGGACACCTATAATTCACCCCTCCACTTT.

The chain's CDR3 is CSVSPFRGLGYTF. CDR3 coding DNA: TGCAGCGTGTCCCCCTTTAGGGGCCTTGGCTACACCTTC. The chain combines TRBV29-1 with TRBJ1-2; D might be TRBD1 (5 bases). Germline V gene lookup returns CDR1 SQVTM and CDR2 ANQGSEA. Trimming removed 6 bases at V and 7 bases at J, with 18 bases between. The CDR3 totals 13 residues.

The CDR3 sequence is CASSLAPGGGRSSYNSPLHF. The CDR3 coding sequence is TGCGCCAGCAGCCTGGCCCCCGGAGGCGGGAGGAGCTCCTATAATTCACCCCTCCACTTT. This sequence joins TRBV5-1 and TRBJ1-6, with D uncertain. The V and J ends lost 4 bases and 0 bases respectively, with 23 bases between them. The germline gives CDR1 SGHRS, CDR2 YFSETQ. The CDR3 sequence is 20 residues long.

V usage is TRBV2 and J usage is TRBJ1-6; D may be TRBD1 (6 bases). This CDR3 has 14 residues. Trimming left V 5 bases short and J 9 bases short, with 14 bases between. Germline V gene lookup returns CDR1 SNHLY and CDR2 FYNNEI. DNA of the CDR3: TGTGCCAGCAGTTACGGGGGCTTAGTTTCACCCCTCCACTTT. Protein sequence: CASSYGGLVSPLHF. Variable domain in full (rest from reference TRBV2 and TRBJ1-6): EPEVTQTPSHQVTQMGQEVILRCVPISNHLYFYWYRQILGQKVEFLVSFYNNEISEKSEIFDDQFSVERPDGSNFTLKIRSTKLEDSAMYFCASSYGGLVSPLHFGNGTRLTVT.

The chain has TRBV24-1 and TRBJ2-5; tentative D call: TRBD1 (5 bases). There are 18 residues in the CDR3. Between the trimmed V and J ends, which lost 2 bases and 2 bases, there was a span of 20 bases. The germline V gene has CDR1 KGHDR and CDR2 SFDVKD. The CDR3 sequence is CATSDSPGRTRVQETQYF. CDR3 nucleotides: TGTGCCACCAGTGATTCCCCGGGCCGGACACGGGTACAAGAGACCCAGTACTTC.

The chain carries TRBV19 and TRBJ1-5; perhaps TRBD1 as D (6 bases). Trimming pared 4 bases from V and 1 base from J, leaving 14 bases between. Germline loops: CDR1 LNHDA, CDR2 SQIVND (reference sequence). The CDR3 contains 16 residues. The CDR3 sequence: CASSTIRTASNQPQHF. CDR3 DNA: TGTGCCAGTAGTACAATTAGGACAGCAAGCAATCAGCCCCAGCATTTT.